A single sample is the source of the 29 T cell receptor beta chains below, sequenced in a study of blood T cell repertoires in COVID-19. The data were produced by immunoSEQ multiplex PCR, yet TCRdb's version contains in-frame clones alone and is incomplete. The sample consists of some 50,000 clones, approximately 90% of them appearing once. Sequencing input: peripheral blood. The receptors shown here come from a man between 35 and 55 years old with acute or convalescent COVID-19.

This rearrangement joins TRBV7-2 to TRBJ1-2, with D perhaps matching TRBD1 (5 bases). The CDR3 covers 15 residues. Per germline, CDR1 SGHTA and CDR2 FQGNSA. The V end was cut by 4 bases, the J end by 8 bases, with 20 bases between. The CDR3 bases are TGTGCCAGCAGCTCTCGGACGGTGGGGCTGAGGGGCTACACCTTC. This sequence encodes CASSSRTVGLRGYTF.

This clone has a handful of counts. The rearrangement joins TRBV3-1 (or the pseudogene TRBV3-2) to TRBJ2-1, with 11 bases lining up with TRBD2. Per germline, CDR1 LGHDT and CDR2 YNNKEL (reference sequence). The CDR3 length is 16 residues. Losses at the gene ends were 6 bases for V and 5 bases for J; bases not matched to a gene: 9. CDR3 in amino acids: CASSHRGGLADNEQFF. CDR3 DNA: TGTGCCAGCAGTCACCGAGGGGGACTAGCGGACAATGAGCAGTTCTTC.

The genes are TRBV11-3 and TRBJ2-7, with D possibly matching TRBD1 (5 bases). Germline CDR1 is SGHNT and CDR2 is YENEEA. The CDR3 runs to 13 residues. V was trimmed by 5 bases and J by 6 bases, leaving 14 bases between them. The CDR3 sequence: CASSQKGVVEQYF. CDR3 bases: TGTGCCAGCAGCCAAAAAGGGGTGGTCGAGCAGTACTTC.

A few counts support this clone. This chain connects TRBV5-6 to TRBJ1-2; D not certain. The CDR3 spans 13 residues. V shed 0 bases and J shed 2 bases, with 5 bases lying between them. Germline V gene lookup returns CDR1 SGHDT and CDR2 YYEEEE. This chain's CDR3 is CASSLDRNYGYTF. CDR3 in DNA: TGTGCCAGCAGCTTGGACAGAAACTATGGCTACACCTTC. Full variable domain (rest looked up from reference TRBV5-6 and TRBJ1-2): DAGVTQSPTHLIKTRGQQVTLRCSPKSGHDTVSWYQQALGQGPQFIFQYYEEEERQRGNFPDRFSGHQFPNYSSELNVNALLLGDSALYLCASSLDRNYGYTFGSGTRLTVV.

The rearrangement links TRBV6-5 to TRBJ2-7; TRBD2 agrees at 12 bases. CDR1 and CDR2 (germline): MNHEY, SVGAGI. CDR3 length: 12 residues. The ends lost 7 bases at V and 7 bases at J; junction bases unmatched: 2. DNA of the CDR3: TGTGCCAGCATTGGACTAGCGGGAGAGCAGTACTTC. Its translation is CASIGLAGEQYF.

V is TRBV27 and J is TRBJ2-2; 8 bases align to TRBD1. The CDR3 is made up of 17 amino acids. Germline-derived CDR1 and CDR2 are MNHEY and SMNVEV (reference sequence). Trimming removed 8 bases from V and 4 bases from J; junction bases left unmatched: 15. CDR3 in DNA: TGTGCCAGCGCCGGCGGACAGGGCATCTTTAGCACCGGGGAGCTGTTTTTT. Its protein product is CASAGGQGIFSTGELFF.

The V gene is TRBV24-1, the J gene TRBJ2-1, with unresolved D. The germline V and J ends were trimmed by 9 bases and 9 bases, with 14 bases remaining between them. Germline V gives CDR1 KGHDR, CDR2 SFDVKD. The CDR3 has 12 amino acids. The CDR3 is CATVNRLGEQFF. The CDR3 DNA sequence: TGTGCCACCGTAAACCGACTGGGTGAGCAGTTCTTC.

The chain has TRBV6-4 and TRBJ1-2, with a tentative D call TRBD1 (6 bases). This CDR3 has 14 amino acids. Germline V gene sequence: CDR1 MRHNA, CDR2 SNTAGT. The V end lost 1 base, the J end lost 4 bases, and 10 bases lay between the germline ends. DNA of the CDR3: TGTGCCAGCAGTGACTTGGGGGCGAGCTATGGCTACACCTTC. Translation: CASSDLGASYGYTF.

This rearrangement joins TRBV6-4 to TRBJ2-1, with 12 bases aligning to TRBD1. Germline V gene sequence: CDR1 MRHNA, CDR2 SNTAGT. This CDR3 has 16 residues. The V and J ends lost 5 bases and 9 bases, in that order; junction bases with no gene match: 11. The DNA for the CDR3 is TGTGCCAGCAGTCTGGAGGGGGGGACAGGGGGCGTTGAGCAGTTCTTC. Its protein is CASSLEGGTGGVEQFF.

This chain links TRBV6-5 with TRBJ2-1; TRBD2 aligns across 11 bases. Germline loops: CDR1 MNHEY, CDR2 SVGAGI. Trimming took 6 bases from V and 4 from J; bases not matched to a gene: 5. This CDR3 has 15 amino acids. CDR3 region: CASRSGTSGYNEQFF. CDR3 coding DNA: TGTGCCAGCAGGTCAGGGACTAGCGGATACAATGAGCAGTTCTTC.

V gene TRBV9 combines with J gene TRBJ1-2; TRBD1 aligns across 8 bases. Germline V gene lookup returns CDR1 SGDLS and CDR2 YYNGEE. The CDR3 covers 13 residues. Trimming cost V 3 bases and J 7 bases; bases outside gene matches: 5. Here the CDR3 reads CASSADRVRGYTF. In DNA form, the CDR3 reads TGTGCCAGCAGCGCGGACAGGGTCCGTGGCTACACCTTC.

The gene calls are TRBV7-2 and TRBJ2-3; 8 nucleotides line up with TRBD1. The CDR3 runs 16 residues. V shed 6 bases and J 1 base; nucleotides not matched to a gene: 9. The germline CDR1 and CDR2 sequences are SGHTA and FQGNSA. As DNA, the CDR3 is TGTGCCAGCAGGGCCTTAGACAGGGGAGGCACAGATACGCAGTATTTT. As protein: CASRALDRGGTDTQYF.

The chain employs TRBV18 and TRBJ1-2, with 7 bases matching TRBD1. After removal of 5 bases from V and 6 bases from J, the junction contained 9 bases not matched to a gene. This CDR3 has 14 residues. From germline, CDR1 is KGHSH and CDR2 LQKENI. CDR3 in amino acids: CASSADRELNGYTF. The CDR3 nucleotides read TGTGCCAGCTCAGCCGACAGGGAGCTGAATGGCTACACCTTC.

The chain couples TRBV7-3 to TRBJ2-7, with a tentative D call TRBD2 (6 bases). The CDR3 loop spans 15 amino acids. In germline, CDR1 is SGHTA, CDR2 FQGTGA. V gave up 1 base and J gave up 3 bases, with 13 bases separating them. The CDR3 reads CASSLKGGMGYEQYF. DNA of the CDR3: TGTGCCAGCAGCTTAAAGGGCGGGATGGGCTACGAGCAGTACTTC.

The V and J genes are TRBV18 and TRBJ2-1; the match to TRBD2 covers 7 bases. V dropped 0 bases and J dropped 8; count of bases not matched to a gene: 7. The CDR3 runs 15 residues. Germline CDR1 reads KGHSH; CDR2 reads LQKENI. The CDR3 loop is CASSPPGRRSDEQFF. The CDR3 DNA sequence: TGTGCCAGCTCACCACCCGGGAGGAGGAGCGATGAGCAGTTCTTC.

This clone showed up just once. This chain connects TRBV9 to TRBJ1-1; D is unresolved. V lost 0 bases and J lost 7, with 10 bases in between. Germline values: CDR1 SGDLS, CDR2 YYNGEE. CDR3 length: 13 residues. The CDR3 DNA sequence: TGTGCCAGCAGCGTAGCCGCGGGCAGTGAAGCTTTCTTT. It yields the protein CASSVAAGSEAFF.

The gene calls are TRBV7-2 and TRBJ2-5; 9 nucleotides match TRBD2. Germline CDR1 reads SGHTA; CDR2 reads FQGNSA. V lost 2 bases and J lost 1; bases outside the gene matches: 5. CDR3 size: 16 residues. In nucleotides, the CDR3 is TGTGCCAGCAGCTTATCCCCGACTAGCGGCCAAGAGACCCAGTACTTC. Protein product: CASSLSPTSGQETQYF.

This clone has a single count. The chain uses TRBV19 and TRBJ1-1; perhaps TRBD1 as D (5 bases). Germline CDR1 and CDR2: LNHDA and SQIVND (reference sequence). V was cut by 2 bases and J by 4 bases, with 14 bases left in between. The CDR3 is 15 amino acids. The CDR3 loop is CASSIIWQGGTEAFF. The CDR3 bases are TGTGCCAGTAGTATAATATGGCAGGGAGGCACTGAAGCTTTCTTT.

The chain combines TRBV4-3 with TRBJ2-1; 7 bases align to TRBD2. V lost 1 base, J lost 4 bases, and 4 bases stayed unmatched. The CDR3 extends over 15 amino acids. Germline V lookup: CDR1 LGHNA, CDR2 YSLEER. This CDR3 is CASSQASGAYNEQFF. The CDR3 region has the DNA TGCGCCAGCAGCCAAGCTAGCGGAGCATACAATGAGCAGTTCTTC.

This clone appeared a single time. This sequence joins TRBV6-4 and TRBJ1-2, with TRBD1 matching 7 bases. The CDR3 totals 16 residues. Germline loops: CDR1 MRHNA, CDR2 SNTAGT. V shed 4 bases, J shed 2 bases, and the junction held 10 bases outside the gene matches. CDR3 sequence reads: CASSGSRDRVNYGYTF. CDR3 nucleotide sequence: TGTGCCAGCAGTGGGTCCCGAGACAGGGTCAACTATGGCTACACCTTC.

This chain links TRBV5-1 with TRBJ1-3; 7 nucleotides line up with TRBD1. The CDR3 is made up of 16 amino acids. The V and J ends lost 0 bases and 0 bases, in that order; junction bases with no gene match: 3. CDR1 SGHRS and CDR2 YFSETQ come from the germline V gene. CDR3: CASSLEGQISGNTIYF. The CDR3 bases are TGCGCCAGCAGCTTGGAGGGACAGATCTCTGGAAACACCATATATTTT.

This chain connects TRBV7-9 to TRBJ1-5; D is uncertain. CDR3 length equals 12 residues. V shed 5 bases and J shed 4 bases, with 6 bases lying between them. Germline V gene lookup returns CDR1 SEHNR and CDR2 FQNEAQ (reference sequence). The CDR3 nucleotides read TGTGCCAGCAGCCGGGAAAATCAGCCCCAGCATTTT. This sequence encodes CASSRENQPQHF.

This clone was recorded only once. CDR3 DNA sequence: TGTGCCAGCAGTTTATCGTGGAGGGCCCACACTGAAGCTTTCTTT. Translated, it gives CASSLSWRAHTEAFF. The V and J genes are TRBV27 and TRBJ1-1; D gene ambiguous. The CDR3 covers 15 residues. Germline V gives CDR1 MNHEY, CDR2 SMNVEV (reference sequence). Trimming took off 0 bases at V and 3 bases at J, with 11 bases between the two ends.

This chain joins TRBV7-8 and TRBJ2-3; 12 bases are shared with TRBD2. The length of the CDR3 is 16 residues. The ends lost 1 base at V and 4 bases at J; junction bases unmatched: 3. Germline CDR1 is SGHVS and CDR2 is FQNEAQ. The CDR3, as DNA: TGTGCCAGCAGCTTAGAGACTAGCGGGAGCCCAGATACGCAGTATTTT. It specifies CASSLETSGSPDTQYF.

The chain is built from TRBV5-1 and TRBJ2-7; the match to TRBD2 covers 10 bases. The CDR3 covers 15 residues. The germline gives CDR1 SGHRS, CDR2 YFSETQ. Trimming at V came to 3 bases and at J to 3 bases, leaving 6 bases not matched to a gene. In DNA form, the CDR3 reads TGCGCCAGCAGCTCCGGGACTAGCGTAGACTACGAGCAGTACTTC. As protein: CASSSGTSVDYEQYF. The full variable domain, rest sourced from reference TRBV5-1 and TRBJ2-7, is KAGVTQTPRYLIKTRGQQVTLSCSPISGHRSVSWYQQTPGQGLQFLFEYFSETQRNKGNFPGRFSGRQFSNSRSEMNVSTLELGDSALYLCASSSGTSVDYEQYFGPGTRLTVT.

This clone has more than one count but fewer than ten. The chain has TRBV13 and TRBJ1-5; 7 positions agree with TRBD1. The V gene's germline CDR1 is PRHDT and CDR2 FYEKMQ (reference sequence). The junction had 4 bases not matched to a gene; V was cut back by 4 bases and J by 4 bases. The CDR3 length is 14 residues. In DNA form, the CDR3 reads TGTGCCAGCAGCTCCCGGGACAGAAATCAGCCCCAGCATTTT. It is translated as CASSSRDRNQPQHF.

V usage is TRBV15 and J usage is TRBJ2-5; tentatively, D is TRBD1 (5 bases). Trimming left V 8 bases short and J 5 bases short, with 15 bases between. Looked up from germline, CDR1 is LNHNV and CDR2 is YYDKDF (reference sequence). This CDR3 region has 13 residues. CDR3 nucleotides: TGTGCCACCGGGGCAAGGGATTTGGAGACCCAGTACTTC. Its protein is CATGARDLETQYF.

The J gene is TRBJ2-1, the V gene TRBV5-1; D is undetermined. Germline lookup yields CDR1 SGHRS and CDR2 YFSETQ. The CDR3 length is 13 residues. V was cut by 0 bases and J by 4 bases, with 5 bases left in between. The CDR3 bases are TGCGCCAGCAGCTTGGGACAATACAATGAGCAGTTCTTC. Its protein is CASSLGQYNEQFF. Full variable domain (outside the CDR3, taken from reference TRBV5-1 and TRBJ2-1): KAGVTQTPRYLIKTRGQQVTLSCSPISGHRSVSWYQQTPGQGLQFLFEYFSETQRNKGNFPGRFSGRQFSNSRSEMNVSTLELGDSALYLCASSLGQYNEQFFGPGTRLTVL.

This clone was counted only a few times. This chain links TRBV12-2 with TRBJ1-5. TRBV12-2 corresponds to a pseudogene. The CDR3 runs to 16 residues. The CDR3 coding sequence is TGTGCAAGTCGCTTTTTCTGGGACTTTAGCAATCAGCCCCAGCATTTT. It translates to CASRFFWDFSNQPQHF.